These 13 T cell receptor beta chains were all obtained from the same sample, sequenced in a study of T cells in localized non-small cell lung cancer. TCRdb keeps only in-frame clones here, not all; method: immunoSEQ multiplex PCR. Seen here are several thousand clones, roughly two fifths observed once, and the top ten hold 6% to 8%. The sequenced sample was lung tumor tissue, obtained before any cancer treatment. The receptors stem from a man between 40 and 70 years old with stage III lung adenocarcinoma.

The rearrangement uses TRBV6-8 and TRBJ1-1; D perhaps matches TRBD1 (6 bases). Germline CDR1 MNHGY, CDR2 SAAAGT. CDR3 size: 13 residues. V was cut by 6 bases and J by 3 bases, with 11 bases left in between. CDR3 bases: TGTGCCAGCAGGGCAGGGGAGTACACTGAAGCTTTCTTT. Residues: CASRAGEYTEAFF.

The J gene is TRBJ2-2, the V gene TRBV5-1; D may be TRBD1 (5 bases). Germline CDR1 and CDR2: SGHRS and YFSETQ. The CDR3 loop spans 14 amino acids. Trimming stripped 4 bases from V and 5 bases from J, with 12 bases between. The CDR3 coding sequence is TGCGCCAGCAGCCCTGACAGAACGACCGGGGAGCTGTTTTTT. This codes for CASSPDRTTGELFF.

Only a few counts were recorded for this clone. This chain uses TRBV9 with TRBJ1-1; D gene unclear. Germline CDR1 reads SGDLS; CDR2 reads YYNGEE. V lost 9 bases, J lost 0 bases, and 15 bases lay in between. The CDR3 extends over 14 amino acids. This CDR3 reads CANLDGNMNTEAFF. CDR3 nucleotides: TGTGCCAACCTGGACGGGAACATGAACACTGAAGCTTTCTTT. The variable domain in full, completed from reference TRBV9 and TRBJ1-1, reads DSGVTQTPKHLITATGQRVTLRCSPRSGDLSVYWYQQSLDQGLQFLIQYYNGEERAKGNILERFSAQQFPDLHSELNLSSLELGDSALYFCANLDGNMNTEAFFGQGTRLTVV.

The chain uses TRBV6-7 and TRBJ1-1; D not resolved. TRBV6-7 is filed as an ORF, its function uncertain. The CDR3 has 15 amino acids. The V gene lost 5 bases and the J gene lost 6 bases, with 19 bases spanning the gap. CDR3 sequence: CASSVRALETAEAFF. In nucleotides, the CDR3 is TGTGCCAGCAGTGTGCGGGCGTTGGAAACGGCTGAAGCTTTCTTT.

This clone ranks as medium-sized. CDR3 DNA: TGTGCCAGCAGTTACTCGCGGGGGGCCGGTTACGAGCAGTACTTC. Amino acid sequence: CASSYSRGAGYEQYF. The chain uses TRBV6-8 and TRBJ2-7, with TRBD2 matching 8 bases. Trimming cost V 0 bases and J 4 bases; bases outside gene matches: 5. Germline CDR1 and CDR2: MNHGY and SAAAGT. The CDR3 runs to 15 residues.

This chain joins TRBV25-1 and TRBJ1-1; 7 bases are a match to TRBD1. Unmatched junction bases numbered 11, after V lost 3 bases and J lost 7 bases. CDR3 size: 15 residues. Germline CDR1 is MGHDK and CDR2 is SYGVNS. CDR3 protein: CASSDRRQGRGEAFF. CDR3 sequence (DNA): TGTGCCAGCAGTGATCGGCGACAGGGAAGGGGTGAAGCTTTCTTT.

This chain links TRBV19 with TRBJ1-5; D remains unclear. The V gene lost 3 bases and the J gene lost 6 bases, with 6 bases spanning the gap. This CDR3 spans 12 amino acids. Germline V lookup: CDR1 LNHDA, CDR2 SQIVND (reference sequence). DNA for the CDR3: TGTGCCAGTAGTATGGGTTTTCAGCCCCAGCATTTT. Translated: CASSMGFQPQHF. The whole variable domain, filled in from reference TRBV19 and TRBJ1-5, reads DGGITQSPKYLFRKEGQNVTLSCEQNLNHDAMYWYRQDPGQGLRLIYYSQIVNDFQKGDIAEGYSVSREKKESFPLTVTSAQKNPTAFYLCASSMGFQPQHFGDGTRLSIL.

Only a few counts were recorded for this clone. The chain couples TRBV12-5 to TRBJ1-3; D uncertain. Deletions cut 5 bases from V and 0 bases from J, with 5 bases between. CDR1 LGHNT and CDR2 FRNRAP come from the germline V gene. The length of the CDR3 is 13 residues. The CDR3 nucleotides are TGTGCTAGTGGTGCCCTCTCTGGAAACACCATATATTTT. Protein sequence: CASGALSGNTIYF.

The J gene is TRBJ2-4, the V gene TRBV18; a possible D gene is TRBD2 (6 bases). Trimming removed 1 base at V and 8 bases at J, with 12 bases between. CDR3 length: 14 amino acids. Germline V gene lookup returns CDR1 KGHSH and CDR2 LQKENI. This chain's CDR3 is CASSPRSREDIQYF. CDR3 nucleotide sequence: TGTGCCAGCTCACCACGGTCGAGGGAGGACATTCAGTACTTC.

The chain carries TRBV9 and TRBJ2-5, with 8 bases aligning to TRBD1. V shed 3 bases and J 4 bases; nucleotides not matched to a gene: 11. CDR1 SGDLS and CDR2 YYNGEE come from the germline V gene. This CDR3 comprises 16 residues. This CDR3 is CASSALGQGVRETQYF. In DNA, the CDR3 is TGTGCCAGCAGCGCCCTTGGACAGGGTGTTAGAGAGACCCAGTACTTC.

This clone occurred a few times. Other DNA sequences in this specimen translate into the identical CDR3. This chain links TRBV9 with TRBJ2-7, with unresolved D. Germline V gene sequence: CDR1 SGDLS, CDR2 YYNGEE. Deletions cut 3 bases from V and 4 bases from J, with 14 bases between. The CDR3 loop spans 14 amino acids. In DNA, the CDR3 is TGTGCCAGCAGCGCGAGTGGGGTAGGGTACGAGCAGTACTTC. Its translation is CASSASGVGYEQYF.

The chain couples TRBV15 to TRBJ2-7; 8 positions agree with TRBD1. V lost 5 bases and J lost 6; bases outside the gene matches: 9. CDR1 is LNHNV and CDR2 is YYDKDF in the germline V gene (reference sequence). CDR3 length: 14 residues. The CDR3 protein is CATSARTGLSEQYF. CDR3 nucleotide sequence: TGTGCCACCAGCGCCAGGACAGGGCTCAGCGAGCAGTACTTC.

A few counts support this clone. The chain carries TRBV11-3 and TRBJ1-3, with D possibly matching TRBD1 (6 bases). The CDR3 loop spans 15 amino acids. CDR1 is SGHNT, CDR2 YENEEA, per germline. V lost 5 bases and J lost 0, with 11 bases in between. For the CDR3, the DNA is TGTGCCAGCAGCCCTACAGGGACCTCTGGAAACACCATATATTTT. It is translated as CASSPTGTSGNTIYF.